This TCR beta chain was captured by sequencing in a study of shared clonotypes between healthy human individuals. A note on this clone: What it recognizes is unknown.

The method was immunoSEQ multiplex PCR; TCRdb's version includes in-frame clones alone and lacks a portion of them. The sample includes over a million clones, 95% to 97% of them seen just once. The CDR3 is made up of 16 amino acids. CDR1 is MGHDK, CDR2 SYGVNS, per germline. The V segment lost 4 bases and the J segment 2 bases; nucleotides outside the gene matches: 8. Whole-study results and caveats: Sorted-subset sequencing was shown by rarefaction to be incomplete despite large depth. Generation probabilities of non-shared clonotypes were lower (relative to those shared by all four donors).

The receptor was derived from a man in his thirties or forties in good health. This chain uses TRBV25-1 with TRBJ2-3; TRBD2 agrees at 8 bases. The material sequenced was naive CD4+ T cells sorted from blood. The subset is: CD45RA+ positively selected. The CDR3 DNA is TGTGCCAGCAGTGGAGGGTCGGGAGGGCACACAGATACGCAGTATTTT. Residues: CASSGGSGGHTDTQYF.